This T cell receptor beta chain derives from a study of tumor-infiltrating lymphocytes in oesophageal squamous cell carcinoma. The table lists this clonotype with many counts. Trimming at V came to 3 bases and at J to 5 bases, leaving 5 bases not matched to a gene. CDR3 length: 15 amino acids. Germline V gene data show CDR1 as SGHAT and CDR2 as FQNNGV. TCRdb re-analysed the PCR reads in MiXCR, keeping a single row per CDR3 protein. Among about 17,000 distinct CDR3 sequences listed, around 50% were seen once. The clonotype was recovered from a female donor with esophageal squamous cell carcinoma. Sequenced material: normal esophageal tissue next to the tumor. J is TRBJ2-2 and V is TRBV11-2; 8 nucleotides line up with TRBD1. The CDR3 nucleotides read TGTGCCAGCAGCTTGTATACAGGGGGGACCGGGGAGCTGTTTTTT. It codes for CASSLYTGGTGELFF.